These T cell receptor beta chains were read from a single sample in a study of early T cells in non-severe SARS-CoV-2 infection. Each CDR3 protein is one row after TCRdb ran MiXCR on the 5' RACE reads. This table has some 63,000 distinct CDR3 sequences, 13% appearing once. Specimen: whole blood. The receptors were sampled from an adult who was a healthcare worker with PCR-confirmed SARS-CoV-2 infection or an uninfected control (not recorded which). Each CDR3 is given with its conserved first and last residue. Fields, in order: V gene, D gene, clone size, J gene, CDR3 DNA, CDR3 protein. D genes are given only for firm matches. Some rows mark clone size as missing; the rest say once, few, many or name a class of expanded clone.

v_call: TRBV6-6
d_call: -
clone_size: many
j_call: TRBJ1-6
cdr3_nt: TGTGCCAGCAGTTACGGGCAGACTAATTCACCCCTCCACTTT
cdr3_aa: CASSYGQTNSPLHF

v_call: TRBV12-3/TRBV12-4
d_call: -
clone_size: few
j_call: TRBJ1-2
cdr3_nt: TGTGCCAGCAGGGACAGCACCAACTATGGCTACACCTTC
cdr3_aa: CASRDSTNYGYTF

v_call: TRBV29-1
d_call: -
clone_size: many
j_call: TRBJ1-1
cdr3_nt: TGCAGCGCCGCCCGCAGTTTAATGAACACTGAAGCTTTCTTT
cdr3_aa: CSAARSLMNTEAFF

v_call: TRBV5-6
d_call: -
clone_size: few
j_call: TRBJ2-7
cdr3_nt: TGTGCCAGCAGCCCCGGGCCTGGGAGGTACGAGCAGTACTTC
cdr3_aa: CASSPGPGRYEQYF

v_call: TRBV18
d_call: -
clone_size: few
j_call: TRBJ2-7
cdr3_nt: TGTGCCAGCTCACCCGACTGGAGCTCCTACGAGCAGTACTTC
cdr3_aa: CASSPDWSSYEQYF

v_call: TRBV29-1
d_call: -
clone_size: many
j_call: TRBJ1-1
cdr3_nt: TGCAGCGTTGAACCGGGTGAAGCTTTCTTT
cdr3_aa: CSVEPGEAFF

v_call: TRBV5-6
d_call: TRBD1
clone_size: -
j_call: TRBJ2-5
cdr3_nt: TGTGCCAGCAGCGCCGCCGGGACAGAAGAGACCCAGTACTTC
cdr3_aa: CASSAAGTEETQYF

v_call: TRBV6-5
d_call: TRBD1
clone_size: many
j_call: TRBJ2-2
cdr3_nt: TGTGCCAGCAGTTACCCACAGGGGACCGGGGAGCTGTTTTTT
cdr3_aa: CASSYPQGTGELFF

v_call: TRBV29-1
d_call: -
clone_size: once
j_call: TRBJ2-1
cdr3_nt: TGCAGCGCAGAGGTCAATGAGCAGTTCTTC
cdr3_aa: CSAEVNEQFF

v_call: TRBV29-1
d_call: -
clone_size: -
j_call: TRBJ1-1
cdr3_nt: TGCAGCGTTGCTAGGGACACATCTAACACTGAAGCTTTCTTT
cdr3_aa: CSVARDTSNTEAFF

v_call: TRBV6-5
d_call: -
clone_size: -
j_call: TRBJ1-1
cdr3_nt: TGTGCCAGCAGTTACTCCCTGAGGGGCGAGAACACTGAAGCTTTCTTT
cdr3_aa: CASSYSLRGENTEAFF

v_call: TRBV2
d_call: -
clone_size: many
j_call: TRBJ2-5
cdr3_nt: TGTGCCAGCAGTCCCGAGACCCAGTACTTC
cdr3_aa: CASSPETQYF

v_call: TRBV11-1
d_call: -
clone_size: -
j_call: TRBJ2-6
cdr3_nt: TGTGCCAGCAGCTTAGACCAGACTGGGGCCAACGTCCTGACTTTC
cdr3_aa: CASSLDQTGANVLTF

v_call: TRBV20-1
d_call: -
clone_size: few
j_call: TRBJ2-5
cdr3_nt: TGCAGTGCTTCCGGGAACCAAGAGACCCAGTACTTC
cdr3_aa: CSASGNQETQYF

v_call: TRBV12-3/TRBV12-4
d_call: -
clone_size: -
j_call: TRBJ1-5
cdr3_nt: TGTGCCAGCAGTTTAAGAGTTATGAGGGGTCCTCAGCCCCAGCATTTT
cdr3_aa: CASSLRVMRGPQPQHF

v_call: TRBV18
d_call: -
clone_size: many
j_call: TRBJ2-5
cdr3_nt: TGTGCCAGCTCGCAACAGCGAATACAAGAGACCCAGTACTTC
cdr3_aa: CASSQQRIQETQYF